Included here is one T cell receptor beta chain sequence, with context. V lost 3 bases and J 0 bases, leaving 13 bases between the germline ends. The CDR3 length is 16 residues. Germline V gives CDR1 SGHNT, CDR2 YYREEE (reference sequence). The record originates from a study of shared clonotypes between healthy human individuals. The data were produced by immunoSEQ multiplex PCR, yet TCRdb's version contains in-frame clones alone and is incomplete. Altogether about 670,000 clones are present, around 72% being singletons, with the ten largest covering 1.8%. The chain couples TRBV5-4 to TRBJ1-3; the D gene is possibly TRBD1 (5 bases). Sequenced material: memory CD4+ T cells sorted from blood. Sample subset: CD45RA-negative fraction. The sequence was obtained from a woman in her 30s in good health. CDR3 sequence: CASSSAGPYSGNTIYF. The DNA of the CDR3 is TGTGCCAGCAGCTCCGCGGGACCGTACTCTGGAAACACCATATATTTT.